These 19 T cell receptor beta chains came from one sample sequenced in a study of identical twins. MiXCR was run by TCRdb on the 5' RACE reads, yielding one entry per CDR3 protein. The table has fewer than 550,000 distinct CDR3 sequences, around 15% seen once. These same data were also listed under a study on yellow fever vaccine responses in identical twins.

Sequencing was carried out using CD4+ T cells sorted from blood. Source of these receptors: a woman aged 18 to 35 in good health.

The chain links TRBV12-3 or TRBV12-4 to TRBJ2-2, with TRBD2 identical over 7 bases. The CDR3 runs 16 residues. With 4 bases clipped from V and 5 bases from J, the junction kept 10 bases outside the gene matches. This chain's CDR3 is CASSSSLRELTGELFF. CDR3 DNA sequence: TGTGCCAGCAGTTCCTCTTTGCGGGAGTTGACCGGGGAGCTGTTTTTT.

This clonotype has a handful of counts. The chain recombines TRBV20-1 with TRBJ2-7; 9 bases map to TRBD2. CDR1 DFQATT and CDR2 SNEGSKA come from the germline V gene (reference sequence). This CDR3 region has 14 residues. With V trimmed by 0 bases and J by 7 bases, 7 bases remained unmatched. The CDR3 DNA reads TGCAGTGCTAGAGATAGCGGGGGCCGGGGGGAGCAGTACGTC. Translated: CSARDSGGRGEQYV.

This clonotype has more than one count but fewer than ten. The V gene is TRBV5-1, the J gene TRBJ2-2, with D perhaps matching TRBD2 (6 bases). Germline-derived CDR1 and CDR2 are SGHRS and YFSETQ. Trimming removed 2 bases at V and 8 bases at J, with 19 bases between. This CDR3 is 16 amino acids long. CDR3 bases: TGCGCCAGCAGCTTATGGCCGACACCGGAGGGGGGGGAGCTGTTTTTT. The encoded protein is CASSLWPTPEGGELFF.

This clonotype was counted between two and nine times. V is TRBV12-3 or TRBV12-4 and J is TRBJ2-1; tentatively, D is TRBD1 or TRBD2 (6 bases each). Trimming took off 3 bases at V and 4 bases at J, with 13 bases between the two ends. The CDR3 is 15 residues long. CDR3 protein: CASSLEGVRYNEQFF. The CDR3 nucleotides are TGTGCCAGCAGTTTGGAGGGGGTGAGGTACAATGAGCAGTTCTTC.

This chain connects TRBV5-1 to TRBJ2-3; D possibly corresponds to TRBD1 (5 bases). Trimming removed 5 bases from V and 3 bases from J, with 13 bases in between. The CDR3 totals 14 residues. CDR1 and CDR2 (germline): SGHRS, YFSETQ. CDR3 sequence reads: CASRSQGLTDTQYF. DNA of the CDR3: TGCGCCAGCAGGTCCCAGGGTTTGACAGATACGCAGTATTTT.

The chain recombines TRBV6-1 with TRBJ1-2, with 12 bases fitting TRBD1. The CDR3 covers 17 residues. The V gene's germline CDR1 is MNHNS and CDR2 SASEGT. The V gene end was trimmed by 8 bases and the J gene end by 6 bases; junction bases not matched to a gene: 16. The CDR3 DNA sequence: TGTGCCAGCCGCCAGGGTGGGACAGGGGGCTTTCATCATGGCTACACCTTC. This sequence encodes CASRQGGTGGFHHGYTF.

This clonotype has a handful of counts. V and J are TRBV4-1 and TRBJ1-2, with a weak D call TRBD1 (6 bases). The CDR3 covers 15 residues. The V and J ends lost 4 bases and 3 bases respectively, with 15 bases between them. Germline-derived CDR1 and CDR2 are MGHRA and YSYEKL. CDR3 amino acids: CASSRDLRGYYGYTF. CDR3 DNA sequence: TGCGCCAGCAGCCGCGACCTCAGGGGCTACTATGGCTACACCTTC.

This clonotype was seen a few times. The chain is built from TRBV28 and TRBJ1-3; 7 nucleotides align to TRBD1. The length of the CDR3 is 15 residues. The germline gives CDR1 MDHEN, CDR2 SYDVKM. V dropped 5 bases and J dropped 0; count of bases not matched to a gene: 4. CDR3 in amino acids: CASSRTGSSGNTIYF. Written as DNA, the CDR3 is TGTGCCAGCAGTAGGACAGGATCCTCTGGAAACACCATATATTTT.

The V call is TRBV20-1, the J call TRBJ2-1; 9 bases map to TRBD2. Unmatched junction bases numbered 7, after V lost 6 bases and J lost 7 bases. Germline loops: CDR1 DFQATT, CDR2 SNEGSKA (reference sequence). The CDR3 totals 13 residues. The CDR3 spells CSAFRTSANEQFF. CDR3 nucleotides: TGCAGTGCCTTTAGGACTAGCGCGAATGAGCAGTTCTTC.

This clonotype appeared many times. The chain recombines TRBV3-1 with TRBJ2-1; TRBD2 matches at 13 bases. With 1 base clipped from V and 9 bases from J, the junction kept 3 bases outside the gene matches. The CDR3 is made up of 15 amino acids. The V gene's germline CDR1 is LGHDT and CDR2 YNNKEL (reference sequence). CDR3 nucleotides: TGTGCCAGCAGCCAAGGACTAGCGGGAGGCGGTGAGCAGTTCTTC. Translation gives CASSQGLAGGGEQFF.

This clonotype has only a few counts. The chain recombines TRBV19 with TRBJ2-2; the D is unclear. Between the trimmed V and J ends, which lost 10 bases and 0 bases, there was a span of 18 bases. CDR1 and CDR2 (germline): LNHDA, SQIVND (reference sequence). This CDR3 has 16 amino acids. CDR3 sequence (DNA): TGTGCCACCAAAAAAACATCCACCCCGAACACCGGGGAGCTGTTTTTT. Translation gives CATKKTSTPNTGELFF.

The chain joins TRBV3-1 to TRBJ2-2, with 13 bases identical to TRBD2. Losses at the gene ends were 0 bases for V and 4 bases for J; bases not matched to a gene: 5. CDR3 length equals 18 residues. CDR1 and CDR2 from the germline V gene are LGHDT and YNNKEL (reference sequence). CDR3 DNA: TGTGCCAGCAGCCAAGAGGGACTAGCGGGACTTGTCACCGGGGAGCTGTTTTTT. Translated: CASSQEGLAGLVTGELFF.

This clonotype is a singleton in its sample. V usage is TRBV5-1 and J usage is TRBJ2-1; no clear D. Trimming left V 0 bases short and J 0 bases short, with 13 bases between. The CDR3 runs 17 residues. Germline values: CDR1 SGHRS, CDR2 YFSETQ. CDR3 amino acids: CASSLARQDLSYNEQFF. The CDR3 DNA sequence: TGCGCCAGCAGCTTGGCCCGGCAGGACCTCTCCTACAATGAGCAGTTCTTC.

The chain carries TRBV2 and TRBJ2-2; no reliable D call. The CDR3 covers 15 residues. V was pared by 3 bases and J by 4 bases, with 12 bases between. Germline V gene lookup returns CDR1 SNHLY and CDR2 FYNNEI. The CDR3, as DNA: TGTGCCAGCAGTGACGGGCCTCGTGCCACCGGGGAGCTGTTTTTT. Its translation: CASSDGPRATGELFF.

The rearrangement joins TRBV6-1 to TRBJ2-2; no reliable D call. V gave up 8 bases and J gave up 1 base, with 14 bases separating them. The CDR3 extends over 15 amino acids. Looked up from germline, CDR1 is MNHNS and CDR2 is SASEGT. The CDR3, as DNA: TGTGCCAGCGCGTCCCGAGGAAAGAACACCGGGGAGCTGTTTTTT. Translating it yields CASASRGKNTGELFF.

This clonotype was seen only a few times. This chain links TRBV5-1 with TRBJ2-1; 11 positions agree with TRBD2. Losses at the gene ends were 4 bases for V and 4 bases for J; bases not matched to a gene: 10. Germline values: CDR1 SGHRS, CDR2 YFSETQ. This CDR3 has 17 amino acids. CDR3 amino acids: CASSPLTLAGGYNEQFF. The DNA of the CDR3 is TGCGCCAGCAGCCCTCTGACGCTAGCGGGGGGTTACAATGAGCAGTTCTTC.

This clonotype was detected only a few times. The V and J genes are TRBV4-1 and TRBJ1-4; 7 bases fit TRBD1. Trimming took 4 bases from V and 7 from J; bases not matched to a gene: 6. The CDR3 length is 14 residues. Germline lookup yields CDR1 MGHRA and CDR2 YSYEKL. CDR3 sequence (DNA): TGCGCCAGCAGCCGCCGACAGGGCGGTGAAAAACTGTTTTTT. As protein: CASSRRQGGEKLFF.

The rearrangement links TRBV7-9 to TRBJ2-3; D is perhaps TRBD1 (6 bases). CDR3 size: 14 residues. CDR1 is SEHNR and CDR2 is FQNEAQ in the germline V gene (reference sequence). Trimming cost V 4 bases and J 4 bases, with 12 bases left between them. CDR3 loop: CASSSTGISDTQYF. The CDR3 DNA follows: TGTGCCAGCAGCTCCACAGGGATCTCAGATACGCAGTATTTT.

This chain uses TRBV5-1 with TRBJ1-1; D is ambiguous. This CDR3 region has 14 residues. Trimming shortened V by 6 bases and J by 5 bases, and 17 bases separated the two germline ends. From germline, CDR1 is SGHRS and CDR2 YFSETQ. CDR3 sequence reads: CASKLAGDTTEAFF. In DNA, the CDR3 is TGCGCCAGCAAGCTAGCTGGTGACACGACTGAAGCTTTCTTT.